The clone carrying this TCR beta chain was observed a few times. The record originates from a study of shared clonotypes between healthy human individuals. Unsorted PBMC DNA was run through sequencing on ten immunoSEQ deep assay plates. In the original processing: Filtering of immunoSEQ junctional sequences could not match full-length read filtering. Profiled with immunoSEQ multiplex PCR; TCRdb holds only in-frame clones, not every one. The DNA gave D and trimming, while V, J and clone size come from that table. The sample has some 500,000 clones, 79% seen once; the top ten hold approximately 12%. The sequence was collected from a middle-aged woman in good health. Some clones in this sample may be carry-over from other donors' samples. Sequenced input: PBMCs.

The CDR3 loop is CAITKGLAGVGEQFF. CDR3 nucleotide sequence: TGTGCCATCACCAAGGGACTAGCGGGAGTAGGTGAGCAGTTCTTC. V usage is TRBV10-3 and J usage is TRBJ2-1; 14 positions match TRBD2. V trimming: 7 bases; J trimming: 9 bases; junction bases outside the gene matches: 8. The germline V gene encodes CDR1 ENHRY and CDR2 SYGVKD. This CDR3 is built from 15 residues.